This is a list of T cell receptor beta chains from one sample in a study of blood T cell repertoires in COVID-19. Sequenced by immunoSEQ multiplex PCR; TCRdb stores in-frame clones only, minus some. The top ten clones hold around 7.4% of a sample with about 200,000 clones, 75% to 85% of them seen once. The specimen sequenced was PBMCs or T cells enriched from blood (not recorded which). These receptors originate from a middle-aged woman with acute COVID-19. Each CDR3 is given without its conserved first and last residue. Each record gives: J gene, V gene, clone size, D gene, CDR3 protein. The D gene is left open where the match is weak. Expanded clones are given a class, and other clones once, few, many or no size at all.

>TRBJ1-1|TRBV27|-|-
ASSFTLKGRGPMNTEAF
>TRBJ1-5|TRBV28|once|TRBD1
ASRLQGSNQPQH
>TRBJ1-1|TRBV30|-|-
AWSEGDYTEAF
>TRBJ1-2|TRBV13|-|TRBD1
ASSLGTGGDYGYT
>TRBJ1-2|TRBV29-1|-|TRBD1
SAEGQGSYGYT
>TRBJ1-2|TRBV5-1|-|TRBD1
ASSLSGTGDGYT
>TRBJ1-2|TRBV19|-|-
ASSIDGIYGYT
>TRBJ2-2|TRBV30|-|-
AWSASHGQFDGELF
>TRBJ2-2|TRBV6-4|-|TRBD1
ASSRDRGDTGELF
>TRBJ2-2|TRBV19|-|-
ASSIAQGGTGELF
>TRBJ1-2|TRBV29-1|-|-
SVEPHGRRDYGYT
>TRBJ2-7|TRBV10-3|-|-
AISGGASYEQY
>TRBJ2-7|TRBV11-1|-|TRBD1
ASSFQGAYEQY
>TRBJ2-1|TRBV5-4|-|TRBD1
ASILTLGQGYNEQF
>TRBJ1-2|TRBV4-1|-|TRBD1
ASSQIGTGGPMTYT
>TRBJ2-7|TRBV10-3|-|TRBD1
AILRDRSYEQY
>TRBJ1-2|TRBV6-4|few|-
ASPAAGRGGYT
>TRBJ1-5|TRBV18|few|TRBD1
ASSRSQGDFLQPQH
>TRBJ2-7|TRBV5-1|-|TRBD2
ASSLAGGGSSYEQY
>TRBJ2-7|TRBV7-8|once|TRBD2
ASGTSSYEQY
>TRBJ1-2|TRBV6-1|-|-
ASSEARVGGYT
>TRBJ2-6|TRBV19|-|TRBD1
ASSMTGVGSGANVLT
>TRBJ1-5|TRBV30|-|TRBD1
AWSGGTGYNQPQH
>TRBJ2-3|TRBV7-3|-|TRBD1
ASSTRQGGTDTQY
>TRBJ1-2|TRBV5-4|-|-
ASSTQQALGYGYT
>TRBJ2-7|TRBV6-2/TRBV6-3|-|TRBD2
ASSYLGLAGGTEY
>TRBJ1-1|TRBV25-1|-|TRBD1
ASGQANTEAF
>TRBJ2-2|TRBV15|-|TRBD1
ATSRDREGGELF
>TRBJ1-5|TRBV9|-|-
ASSPGGKDQPQH
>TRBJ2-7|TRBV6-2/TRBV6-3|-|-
ASSPLGRGRQY
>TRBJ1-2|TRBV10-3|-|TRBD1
AISPGQEYGYT
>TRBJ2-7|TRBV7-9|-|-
ASSLAQVHYEQY
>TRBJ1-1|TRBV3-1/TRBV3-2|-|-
ASSRSTAEAF
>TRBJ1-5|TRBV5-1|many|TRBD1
ASSAGGANQPQH
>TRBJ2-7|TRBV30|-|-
ASLGRTGEQY
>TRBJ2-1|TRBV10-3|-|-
ATRQETSYNEQF
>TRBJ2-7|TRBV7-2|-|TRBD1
ASSPPNRGRKEQY
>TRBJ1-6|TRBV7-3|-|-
ASSLTRRGSPLH
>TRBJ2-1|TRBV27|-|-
ASSLNRASSYNEQF
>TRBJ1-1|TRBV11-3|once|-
ASSLSLNTEAF
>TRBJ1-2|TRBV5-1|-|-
ASSLGQNTNYGYT
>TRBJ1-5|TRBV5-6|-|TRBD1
ASSSKDRGGGNQPQH
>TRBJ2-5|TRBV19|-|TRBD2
ASTLAGGPRETQY
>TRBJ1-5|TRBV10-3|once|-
AISWTDSNQPQH
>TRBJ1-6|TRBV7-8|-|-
ASSARDSPLH
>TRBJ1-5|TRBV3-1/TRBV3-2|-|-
ASSQERGRGVSPQH
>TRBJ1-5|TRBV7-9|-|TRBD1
ASSLFGTAAQPQH
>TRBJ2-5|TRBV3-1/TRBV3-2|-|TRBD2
ASSQDAGVTGTQY
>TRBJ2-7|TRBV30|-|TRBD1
AWRTGTGSYEQY
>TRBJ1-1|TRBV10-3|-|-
AITKEDYSLEAF
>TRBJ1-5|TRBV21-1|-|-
ASSKDLGASGQPQH
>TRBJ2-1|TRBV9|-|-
ASSSQGAWTSGNEQF
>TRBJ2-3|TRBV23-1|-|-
ASSQTAEPLSTDTQY